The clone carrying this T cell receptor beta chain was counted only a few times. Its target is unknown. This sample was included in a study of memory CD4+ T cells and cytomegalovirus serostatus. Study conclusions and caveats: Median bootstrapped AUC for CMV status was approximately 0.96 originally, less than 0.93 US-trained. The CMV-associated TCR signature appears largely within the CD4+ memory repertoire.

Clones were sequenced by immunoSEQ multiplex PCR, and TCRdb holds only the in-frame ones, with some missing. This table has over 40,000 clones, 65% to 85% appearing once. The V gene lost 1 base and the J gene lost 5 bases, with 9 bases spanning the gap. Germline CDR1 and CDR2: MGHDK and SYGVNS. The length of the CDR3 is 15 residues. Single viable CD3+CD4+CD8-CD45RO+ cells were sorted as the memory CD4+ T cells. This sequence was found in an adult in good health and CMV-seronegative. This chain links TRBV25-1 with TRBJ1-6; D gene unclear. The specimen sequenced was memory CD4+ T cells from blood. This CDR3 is CASSEWSGDNSPLHF. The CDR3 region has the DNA TGTGCCAGCAGTGAATGGTCAGGTGATAATTCACCCCTCCACTTT.